This T cell receptor (beta chain) was captured by sequencing in a study of breast tumors, draining lymph nodes, adjacent tissues. TCRdb called the multiplex PCR reads again in MiXCR, with one record for every CDR3 protein. The table has 70,000 to 95,000 distinct CDR3 sequences, approximately 19% seen once. This clonotype appeared many times. The lymph nodes were axillary draining lymph nodes from breast cancer patients. Germline V lookup: CDR1 SGDLS, CDR2 YYNGEE. This CDR3 has 16 residues. The germline V and J ends were trimmed by 6 bases and 4 bases, with 22 bases remaining between them. V gene TRBV9 combines with J gene TRBJ2-5; D might be TRBD1 or TRBD2, each matching 5 bases. The sequence came from a female donor with breast cancer. Some clones in this sample may be carry-over from other donors' samples. Sample: axillary lymph node tissue. The CDR3 region is CASTRGSTGTGETQYF. In nucleotides, the CDR3 is TGTGCCAGCACCCGGGGATCGACCGGGACGGGAGAGACCCAGTACTTC.